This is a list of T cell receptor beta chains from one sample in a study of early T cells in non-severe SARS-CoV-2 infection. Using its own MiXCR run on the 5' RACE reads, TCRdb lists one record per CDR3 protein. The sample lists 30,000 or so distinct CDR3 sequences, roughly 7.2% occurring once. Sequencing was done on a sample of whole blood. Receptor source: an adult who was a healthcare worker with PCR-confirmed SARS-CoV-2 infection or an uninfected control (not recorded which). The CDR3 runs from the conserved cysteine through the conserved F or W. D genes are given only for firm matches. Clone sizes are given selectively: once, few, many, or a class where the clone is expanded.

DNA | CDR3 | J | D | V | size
TGTGCCAGCAGTTTGATTAGCTCTACTTATACGCAGTATTTT | CASSLISSTYTQYF | TRBJ2-3 | NA | TRBV28 | many
TGTGCCAGCAGTGAAGGCCCAGGCAATGAGCAGTTCTTC | CASSEGPGNEQFF | TRBJ2-1 | NA | TRBV2 | many
TGTGCCAGCAGCTTAGCCCTCACCTTACGGAACACTGAAGCTTTCTTT | CASSLALTLRNTEAFF | TRBJ1-1 | NA | TRBV7-6 | many
TGTGCCCGAAAACTCTTGGGAGGGTTAGGTGGGGCCAACGTCCTGACTTTC | CARKLLGGLGGANVLTF | TRBJ2-6 | TRBD2 | TRBV30 | many
TGTGCTAGTGGTTTGGTTCCCGGCTATGGCTACACCTTC | CASGLVPGYGYTF | TRBJ1-2 | NA | TRBV12-5 | many
TGCGCCAGCAGCTTGGCCGGTCAAACTGGGGGCTATGGCTACACCTTC | CASSLAGQTGGYGYTF | TRBJ1-2 | NA | TRBV5-1 | NA
TGCGCCAGCAGGGACATTCCAACTAATGAAAAACTGTTTTTT | CASRDIPTNEKLFF | TRBJ1-4 | NA | TRBV5-1 | many
TGCAGTGCTAGATCCTTACTAGCGGGGGTAGGGTATTTT | CSARSLLAGVGYF | TRBJ2-3 | TRBD2 | TRBV20-1 | many
TGTGCCACCAGTGTTGGGACAGGGGATGGCCACACCTTC | CATSVGTGDGHTF | TRBJ1-2 | TRBD1 | TRBV24-1 | NA
TGCAGTGCGCCGGGCCCCGGTCATTACGAGCAGTACTTC | CSAPGPGHYEQYF | TRBJ2-7 | NA | TRBV20-1 | NA
TGTGCCAGCAGTGGGACAGGGGGCAGGACTGAAGCTTTCTTT | CASSGTGGRTEAFF | TRBJ1-1 | TRBD1 | TRBV12-3/TRBV12-4 | many
TGCAGTGCTCCGGTGGGGCAGGGGGCCAATTCACCCCTCCACTTT | CSAPVGQGANSPLHF | TRBJ1-6 | TRBD1 | TRBV20-1 | few
TGTGCCAGCAGCCCACCCCTAGGGACTAGCGGAAACACCGGGGAGCTGTTTTTT | CASSPPLGTSGNTGELFF | TRBJ2-2 | TRBD2 | TRBV7-3 | many
TGCAGTGCTCACCGGGGAGCGAGGAACGAGCAGTACTTC | CSAHRGARNEQYF | TRBJ2-7 | NA | TRBV20-1 | many
TGTGCCAGCAGCCTGACAGGGCAGACCTACGAGCAGTACTTC | CASSLTGQTYEQYF | TRBJ2-7 | TRBD1 | TRBV3-1 | many
TGTGCCAGCAGAGGTACAGGGGGCGCGTCTCAGCCCCAGCATTTT | CASRGTGGASQPQHF | TRBJ1-5 | TRBD1 | TRBV2 | many
TGTGCCAGCAGTGAATGGGACATTAGCAATCAGCCCCAGCATTTT | CASSEWDISNQPQHF | TRBJ1-5 | NA | TRBV2 | many
TGCAGTGCTAGGGGAACGGATAATTTCTATGGCTACACCTTC | CSARGTDNFYGYTF | TRBJ1-2 | NA | TRBV20-1 | many
TGTGCCAGCGGAACCGGGACAGGGGGCGTTCGTTATGGCTACACCTTC | CASGTGTGGVRYGYTF | TRBJ1-2 | TRBD1 | TRBV6-6 | few
TGTGCCAGCAGTAAGGGACAGGGACAAGAGACCCAGTACTTC | CASSKGQGQETQYF | TRBJ2-5 | TRBD1 | TRBV6-2/TRBV6-3 | NA
TGTGCCAGCAGTTCCGGGACTAGCGGGGGGAATGAGCAGTTCTTC | CASSSGTSGGNEQFF | TRBJ2-1 | TRBD2 | TRBV27 | few
TGTGCCAGCAGCTTCTCAGGACAGGGGTACGGGGAGCAGTACTTC | CASSFSGQGYGEQYF | TRBJ2-7 | TRBD1 | TRBV7-2 | NA
TGTGCCAGCTCACGGTCTGCTGGGGAGCAGTTCTTC | CASSRSAGEQFF | TRBJ2-1 | NA | TRBV18 | many
TGCAGTGCTAGAGTTGGGACAGTTAAAGGCTACACCTTC | CSARVGTVKGYTF | TRBJ1-2 | TRBD1 | TRBV20-1 | many
TGTGCCAGCAGCCGTTCGGGAGTCGAGACTCAGGGCCACGAGCAGTACTTC | CASSRSGVETQGHEQYF | TRBJ2-7 | NA | TRBV7-2 | NA
TGCAGTGCTAGAAGGGCTAGCGGGAAGGGGATGCAAGAGACCCAGTACTTC | CSARRASGKGMQETQYF | TRBJ2-5 | TRBD2 | TRBV20-1 | many
TGCGCCAGCAGCCGAGTCTCCGGGAGCCTGGGCACTGAAGCTTTCTTT | CASSRVSGSLGTEAFF | TRBJ1-1 | NA | TRBV5-1 | many
TGTGCCAGTAGGAAAGGGACGGTCCTCACCGGGGAGCTGTTTTTT | CASRKGTVLTGELFF | TRBJ2-2 | NA | TRBV19 | NA
TGTGCCAGTAGTATAGAACTAGCGGGACTCTACAATGAGCAGTTCTTC | CASSIELAGLYNEQFF | TRBJ2-1 | TRBD2 | TRBV19 | many
TGTGCCAGCAGCGTAGGACACAATCAGCCCCAGCATTTT | CASSVGHNQPQHF | TRBJ1-5 | NA | TRBV9 | medium-sized
TGTGCCACCAGCAGAGCCGGGCTGAACACTGAAGCTTTCTTT | CATSRAGLNTEAFF | TRBJ1-1 | NA | TRBV15 | many
TGTGCCAGCAGCTCGACAGGGGGGAGAGAGACCCAGTACTTC | CASSSTGGRETQYF | TRBJ2-5 | TRBD1 | TRBV7-9 | NA
TGTGCCAGCAGTTTAGGGGGTCCGGAGACCCAGTACTTC | CASSLGGPETQYF | TRBJ2-5 | NA | TRBV12-3/TRBV12-4 | many
TGCGCCAGCAGCCCTAGGACCAGCTCCTACGAGCAGTACTTC | CASSPRTSSYEQYF | TRBJ2-7 | NA | TRBV4-1 | many
TGTGCCAGCAGCCCGGGACATACGAACACCGGGGAGCTGTTTTTT | CASSPGHTNTGELFF | TRBJ2-2 | NA | TRBV11-2 | few
TGTGCCAGCAGCCAAGTGGGCCCTCGTACTAGCGGGGGAGCCAAAAACATTCAGTACTTC | CASSQVGPRTSGGAKNIQYF | TRBJ2-4 | TRBD2 | TRBV4-2 | NA
TGTGCCACCAGTGATCTATGGGAAGAGACCCAGTACTTC | CATSDLWEETQYF | TRBJ2-5 | NA | TRBV24-1 | many
TGCAGTGCTAGAGATAGCGGGAGGCTTTCCTACGAGCAGTACTTC | CSARDSGRLSYEQYF | TRBJ2-7 | TRBD2 | TRBV20-1 | many
TGTGCCAGTAGACGGTACTCTCTAGCGGGGGGGCCTAATGAGCAGTTCTTC | CASRRYSLAGGPNEQFF | TRBJ2-1 | TRBD2 | TRBV19 | many
TGTGCCAGCAGACGACAGGCGGATATATTCTTC | CASRRQADIFF | TRBJ2-1 | NA | TRBV11-2 | many
TGTGCTAGTGGTTTGACCACAGGGGGATTTGACTACGAGCAGTACTTC | CASGLTTGGFDYEQYF | TRBJ2-7 | TRBD1 | TRBV12-5 | NA
TGTGCCAGCAGTTACTCCGGTGGCACTGAAGCTTTCTTT | CASSYSGGTEAFF | TRBJ1-1 | NA | TRBV6-5 | many
TGTGCCACCAGTGATATGGCGGGAGCTAGGACCGGGGAGCTGTTTTTT | CATSDMAGARTGELFF | TRBJ2-2 | TRBD2 | TRBV24-1 | many
TGTGCCAGCCGTCCCCAGACAGGGCTAAGGTACGAGCAGTACTTC | CASRPQTGLRYEQYF | TRBJ2-7 | TRBD1 | TRBV6-5 | few
TGTGCCAGCAGCCCGGCCTCCTCTAATGAAAAACTGTTTTTT | CASSPASSNEKLFF | TRBJ1-4 | NA | TRBV12-3/TRBV12-4 | few
TGTGCCAGCAGTTACAAAACAAGGACAGGGGGGGCCTACGAGCAGTACTTC | CASSYKTRTGGAYEQYF | TRBJ2-7 | TRBD1 | TRBV6-5 | few
TGCAGTGCTAGTATGGGGGCTGCGGGGACCCAGTACTTC | CSASMGAAGTQYF | TRBJ2-5 | NA | TRBV20-1 | few
TGTGCCAGCTCACAACTAGCGGGGGGCTTCTCCTACGAGCAGTACTTC | CASSQLAGGFSYEQYF | TRBJ2-7 | TRBD2 | TRBV18 | many
TGTGCCAGCAGCATACGGACAGGGACCTACGAGCAGTACTTC | CASSIRTGTYEQYF | TRBJ2-7 | TRBD1 | TRBV12-3/TRBV12-4 | few
TGTGCCAGCAGCTTAGTGAGGGATCTACTATATGGCTACACCTTC | CASSLVRDLLYGYTF | TRBJ1-2 | NA | TRBV7-2 | few
TGTGCCAGCAGCTTGAGTTTACAGCGGGAGGTCGATGAGCAGTTCTTC | CASSLSLQREVDEQFF | TRBJ2-1 | TRBD2 | TRBV5-6 | many
TGTGCCAGCAGTTACCGGACAGGGGGCACTGAAGCTTTCTTT | CASSYRTGGTEAFF | TRBJ1-1 | TRBD1 | TRBV6-2/TRBV6-3 | many
TGTGCCAGCAGCCACGGGACAGGGCAGGGTCAGCCCCAGCATTTT | CASSHGTGQGQPQHF | TRBJ1-5 | TRBD1 | TRBV3-1 | many